This TCR beta chain was captured by sequencing in a study of T cell responses to AZD1222 COVID-19 vaccine. From germline, CDR1 is LGHNA and CDR2 YNFKEQ. The CDR3 loop spans 13 amino acids. Concerning this clone itself: Its antigen is as yet unknown. One end of the junction varies from germline; a read error may be responsible.

Some clones are missing from TCRdb's copy, which holds only in-frame ones; the method was immunoSEQ multiplex PCR. The data hold 100,000 or so clones, with 87% observed a single time. Study outcomes and limitations: Clonal diversity was possibly underestimated; the donors were predominantly white British and more often female. Unmutated variant regions reportedly attract nearly half of all spike-specific TCRs.

The receptor was isolated from an adult in good health. Material: peripheral blood, obtained on day 0 of AZD1222 vaccination. V gene TRBV4-2 combines with J gene TRBJ2-3, with D hard to call. The CDR3 protein is CASSEESTDTQYF. In nucleotides, the CDR3 is TGTGCCAGCAGCGAAGAATCGACAGATACGCAGTATTTT.